This T cell receptor (beta chain) was recovered during a study of blood T cell repertoires in COVID-19. Study-wide background: In each case, the material was cDNA or gDNA derived from T cells, B-cell-depleted T cells, or PBMCs.

V was clipped by 6 bases and J by 8 bases; unmatched bases: 4. CDR3 size: 14 residues. CDR1 is MNHEY, CDR2 SMNVEV, per germline (reference sequence). Under the authors' procedure: The assay estimated nucleated cells by amplifying reference gene primers. The protocol was immunoSEQ multiplex PCR, while the TCRdb copy is restricted to in-frame clones and leaves out a portion. V and J calls and clone size come straight from that table; D and trimming were deduced from the DNA. The table records hundreds of thousands of clones, approximately 89% of them present only once. The clonotype comes from a woman in her 50s with COVID-19, enrolled during active disease. Source material: peripheral blood. J is TRBJ1-6 and V is TRBV27, with TRBD1 matching 10 bases. The CDR3 DNA reads TGTGCCAGCAGATCCGGGACAGGGGATTCACCCCTCCACTTT. This encodes CASRSGTGDSPLHF.